This passage covers 5 T cell receptor beta chains from one sample sequenced in a study of T cell responses to AZD1222 COVID-19 vaccine. TCRdb keeps only in-frame clones here, not all; method: immunoSEQ multiplex PCR. The profile shows approximately 72,000 clones, approximately 90% of them singletons. The sample here was peripheral blood, taken 28 days after the second AZD1222 dose. These receptors all stem from an adult who received the AZD1222 COVID-19 vaccine.

The chain joins TRBV20-1 to TRBJ2-1; 8 positions agree with TRBD1. Germline CDR1 is DFQATT and CDR2 is SNEGSKA (reference sequence). This CDR3 spans 16 amino acids. V lost 3 bases, J lost 0 bases, and 7 bases stayed unmatched. The CDR3 loop is CSASDRGLSSYNEQFF. The CDR3 DNA sequence: TGCAGTGCTAGTGACAGGGGTTTAAGCTCCTACAATGAGCAGTTCTTC.

The V gene is TRBV3-1 (or the pseudogene TRBV3-2), the J gene TRBJ2-7; the D gene is possibly TRBD1 (6 bases). Trimming took 2 bases from V and 3 from J, leaving 17 bases between them. Germline loops: CDR1 LGHDT, CDR2 YNNKEL (reference sequence). This CDR3 contains 16 residues. CDR3: CASSQYRDLKIYEQYF. The CDR3 coding sequence is TGTGCCAGCAGCCAATACAGGGATCTTAAGATCTACGAGCAGTACTTC.

The chain uses TRBV19 and TRBJ2-7; D is ambiguous. This CDR3 has 14 residues. Germline V gene sequence: CDR1 LNHDA, CDR2 SQIVND (reference sequence). The V end lost 1 base, the J end lost 4 bases, and 11 bases lay between the germline ends. CDR3 region: CASSIVDGPYEQYF. The CDR3 DNA reads TGTGCCAGTAGTATAGTCGACGGTCCGTACGAGCAGTACTTC.

This chain connects TRBV5-1 to TRBJ2-3, with 13 bases lining up with TRBD2. V dropped 2 bases and J dropped 5; count of bases not matched to a gene: 5. The CDR3 runs 16 residues. The V gene's germline CDR1 is SGHRS and CDR2 YFSETQ. This chain's CDR3 is CASSLATSGRGDTQYF. The CDR3 DNA reads as TGCGCCAGCAGCTTAGCCACTAGCGGGAGGGGAGATACGCAGTATTTT.

The gene calls are TRBV7-3 and TRBJ2-1; D possibly matches TRBD1 or TRBD2 (5 bases each). Germline CDR1 SGHTA, CDR2 FQGTGA. Trimming removed 4 bases from V and 10 bases from J, with 14 bases in between. The CDR3 length is 13 residues. CDR3 sequence reads: CASSSTRDGEQFF. CDR3 in DNA: TGTGCCAGCAGCTCAACTAGGGACGGGGAGCAGTTCTTC.